A single sample gave rise to the 24 T cell receptor beta chains below, sequenced in a study of blood T cell repertoires in COVID-19. Assay used: immunoSEQ multiplex PCR; TCRdb lists only in-frame clones, some missing. The repertoire holds roughly 260,000 clones, with 87% as singletons. Sample: peripheral blood. These receptors were obtained from a woman aged 45-59 years with acute or convalescent COVID-19.

The chain couples TRBV30 to TRBJ1-5; 8 nucleotides align to TRBD1. The junction had 6 bases not matched to a gene; V was cut back by 2 bases and J by 9 bases. The CDR3 sequence is 13 residues long. From germline, CDR1 is GTSNPN and CDR2 SVGIG (reference sequence). The CDR3 DNA reads as TGTGCCTGGAGTCGAGACAGGGGTCGGCCCCAGCATTTT. As protein: CAWSRDRGRPQHF.

This chain connects TRBV19 to TRBJ1-5; 8 nucleotides match TRBD1. CDR3 size: 16 residues. Germline CDR1 reads LNHDA; CDR2 reads SQIVND (reference sequence). The trim removed 6 bases at V and 0 bases at J, leaving 7 bases unmatched. The CDR3 bases are TGTGCCAGTAGCCTTTACAGGGGGGTTAGCAATCAGCCCCAGCATTTT. Protein sequence: CASSLYRGVSNQPQHF.

The gene calls are TRBV2 and TRBJ1-2; D unresolved. The germline gives CDR1 SNHLY, CDR2 FYNNEI. The V and J ends lost 6 bases and 7 bases respectively, with 15 bases between them. There are 13 residues in the CDR3. Here the CDR3 reads CASRDGGSGGYTF. The CDR3 DNA is TGTGCCAGCAGGGACGGAGGTTCAGGTGGCTACACCTTC.

This clone has just a few counts. The rearrangement links TRBV9 to TRBJ1-2; 12 nucleotides line up with TRBD1. V lost 0 bases and J lost 4; bases outside the gene matches: 7. The germline CDR1 and CDR2 sequences are SGDLS and YYNGEE. This CDR3 has 17 residues. The CDR3 sequence is CASSVEGQGAQPYGYTF. CDR3 nucleotide sequence: TGTGCCAGCAGCGTAGAGGGACAGGGGGCGCAGCCCTATGGCTACACCTTC.

V usage is TRBV5-1 and J usage is TRBJ2-7; TRBD1 is a possible D gene (6 bases). In germline, CDR1 is SGHRS, CDR2 YFSETQ. Trimming removed 4 bases from V and 4 bases from J, with 9 bases in between. This CDR3 is 12 amino acids long. This CDR3 is CASSKDRYEQYF. The CDR3 bases are TGCGCCAGCAGCAAGGACAGATACGAGCAGTACTTC.

The gene calls are TRBV6-5 and TRBJ1-2; possibly TRBD1 for D (6 bases). The V end lost 7 bases, the J end lost 0 bases, and 15 bases lay between the germline ends. Germline V gene sequence: CDR1 MNHEY, CDR2 SVGAGI. The CDR3 runs to 15 residues. CDR3 DNA: TGTGCCAGCACCCAAGACAGGTCTTCTAACTATGGCTACACCTTC. It translates to CASTQDRSSNYGYTF.

The CDR3 DNA sequence: TGTGCCAGCAATAGCGGGAGAGAAAGGGATGAGCAGTTCTTC. It codes for CASNSGRERDEQFF. This chain uses TRBV6-6 with TRBJ2-1; 9 bases match TRBD2. J lost 8 bases, V lost 7 bases, and 9 bases had no gene match. CDR3 length equals 14 residues. The V gene's germline CDR1 is MNHNY and CDR2 SVGAGI (reference sequence).

The chain is built from TRBV19 and TRBJ2-1; 9 positions match TRBD2. After removal of 6 bases from V and 10 bases from J, the junction contained 16 bases not matched to a gene. CDR1 is LNHDA, CDR2 SQIVND, per germline (reference sequence). The CDR3 loop spans 16 amino acids. CDR3 residues: CASSAGGGRAFPEQFF. The CDR3 DNA sequence: TGTGCCAGTAGCGCGGGGGGCGGGAGGGCCTTTCCCGAGCAGTTCTTC.

The chain combines TRBV7-2 with TRBJ2-3; weak D call: TRBD2 (5 bases). The V gene lost 1 base and the J gene lost 4 bases, with 15 bases spanning the gap. Germline loops: CDR1 SGHTA, CDR2 FQGNSA. The CDR3 is made up of 16 amino acids. The DNA of the CDR3 is TGTGCCAGCAGCTTAGACCCGGGGTTCAGCGCAGATACGCAGTATTTT. Protein product: CASSLDPGFSADTQYF.

The V and J genes are TRBV7-8 and TRBJ1-1; D ambiguous. Germline CDR1 is SGHVS and CDR2 is FQNEAQ. Deletions cut 5 bases from V and 7 bases from J, with 11 bases between. CDR3 length equals 12 residues. This CDR3 is CASSPRRSEAFF. CDR3 DNA sequence: TGTGCCAGCAGCCCACGACGGAGTGAAGCTTTCTTT.

The J gene is TRBJ2-7, the V gene TRBV5-6; no clear D gene. Germline CDR1 reads SGHDT; CDR2 reads YYEEEE. Trimming removed 1 base at V and 7 bases at J, with 6 bases between. This CDR3 region has 11 residues. In DNA form, the CDR3 reads TGTGCCAGCAGCTTGTCGGGTGAGCAGTACTTC. Amino acid sequence: CASSLSGEQYF.

The chain is built from TRBV24-1 and TRBJ2-7; TRBD2 matches at 9 bases. CDR1 is KGHDR, CDR2 SFDVKD, per germline. V lost 5 bases and J lost 4; bases outside the gene matches: 5. This CDR3 is 14 amino acids long. CDR3 nucleotides: TGTGCCACCAGTGGAGCTAGCGGGAATTACGAGCAGTACTTC. Its protein is CATSGASGNYEQYF.

The chain uses TRBV5-1 and TRBJ1-2, with D perhaps TRBD1 (5 bases). CDR1 SGHRS and CDR2 YFSETQ come from the germline V gene. The CDR3 consists of 12 residues. With 7 bases removed from V and 7 bases from J, the gap between germline ends came to 14 bases. For the CDR3, the DNA is TGCGCCAGCTCGGGCGGGGGGTTTGGCTACACCTTC. It is translated as CASSGGGFGYTF.

This chain uses TRBV27 with TRBJ2-2, with D uncertain. V gave up 2 bases and J gave up 3 bases, with 7 bases separating them. The CDR3 runs 14 residues. CDR1 MNHEY and CDR2 SMNVEV come from the germline V gene (reference sequence). The CDR3 nucleotides are TGTGCCAGCAGTTTAAAGCTTTACACCGGGGAGCTGTTTTTT. Amino acids: CASSLKLYTGELFF.

The chain uses TRBV6-5 and TRBJ1-5; D possibly corresponds to TRBD1 (5 bases). The CDR3 length is 15 residues. Looked up from germline, CDR1 is MNHEY and CDR2 is SVGAGI. V lost 2 bases, J lost 6 bases, and 14 bases lay in between. CDR3 sequence (DNA): TGTGCCAGCAGTTACCTTACGGGTCAGGGTCAGCCCCAGCATTTT. Translating gives CASSYLTGQGQPQHF.

The CDR3 DNA sequence: TGCGCCAGCAGCTTGGGGCAGGGCGACCAATACGAGCAGTACTTC. Protein: CASSLGQGDQYEQYF. The chain uses TRBV5-1 and TRBJ2-7; the D gene is possibly TRBD1 (5 bases). The CDR3 has 15 amino acids. The V end lost 0 bases, the J end lost 4 bases, and 14 bases lay between the germline ends. Germline V lookup: CDR1 SGHRS, CDR2 YFSETQ.

This clone was counted once. CDR3 DNA: TGTGCCAGCAGTGCGGGGGCGGGGGGCACTGAAGCTTTCTTT. Translating it yields CASSAGAGGTEAFF. The chain carries TRBV6-6 and TRBJ1-1; tentative D call: TRBD1 (6 bases). The CDR3 is 14 amino acids. CDR1 is MNHNY and CDR2 is SVGAGI in the germline V gene (reference sequence). Between the trimmed V and J ends, which lost 5 bases and 4 bases, there was a span of 14 bases.

CDR3 nucleotide sequence: TGTGCCAGCAGTTTAACGCGACAAGATATATATGGCTACACCTTC. It is translated as CASSLTRQDIYGYTF. This chain links TRBV27 with TRBJ1-2; D unclear. The CDR3 consists of 15 residues. Germline V gene sequence: CDR1 MNHEY, CDR2 SMNVEV (reference sequence). V lost 2 bases and J lost 5, with 15 bases in between.

V usage is TRBV30 and J usage is TRBJ1-4, with 8 positions matching TRBD1. The CDR3 is 14 amino acids. V shed 0 bases, J shed 11 bases, and the junction held 8 bases outside the gene matches. The germline V gene has CDR1 GTSNPN and CDR2 SVGIG (reference sequence). The CDR3 here is CAWSVAGGGRKLFF. As DNA, the CDR3 is TGTGCCTGGAGTGTGGCAGGGGGCGGGCGGAAACTGTTTTTT.

The chain recombines TRBV5-1 with TRBJ2-7; weak D call: TRBD1 (5 bases). V shed 4 bases and J shed 4 bases, with 18 bases lying between them. This CDR3 region has 15 residues. Looked up from germline, CDR1 is SGHRS and CDR2 is YFSETQ. The CDR3 bases are TGCGCCAGCAGCACTGGGGCCACTACTCTTTACGAGCAGTACTTC. Its protein product is CASSTGATTLYEQYF.

The count of this clone is one. For the CDR3, the DNA is TGTGCCAGCAGCCACTCGACAGGGGGCGGTAACACTGAAGCTTTCTTT. Translation: CASSHSTGGGNTEAFF. The rearrangement joins TRBV5-4 to TRBJ1-1, with 10 bases lining up with TRBD1. Looked up from germline, CDR1 is SGHNT and CDR2 is YYREEE (reference sequence). CDR3 length: 16 residues. The V and J ends lost 4 bases and 2 bases, in that order; junction bases with no gene match: 8.

The chain employs TRBV28 and TRBJ2-5; the D is unclear. The germline CDR1 and CDR2 sequences are MDHEN and SYDVKM. CDR3 size: 12 residues. V was pared by 7 bases and J by 0 bases, with 6 bases between. CDR3: CASMQNQETQYF. As DNA, the CDR3 is TGTGCCAGCATGCAGAACCAAGAGACCCAGTACTTC.

The chain joins TRBV6-4 to TRBJ2-7, with 10 bases matching TRBD2. The length of the CDR3 is 16 residues. Germline assignment: CDR1 MRHNA and CDR2 SNTAGT. V was pared by 3 bases and J by 0 bases, with 5 bases of the junction left unmatched. CDR3 loop: CASSESSSGSSYEQYF. DNA for the CDR3: TGTGCCAGCAGTGAGTCTTCTAGCGGGAGCTCCTACGAGCAGTACTTC.

The chain has TRBV27 and TRBJ2-7; TRBD1 is a possible D gene (6 bases). V lost 5 bases, J lost 7 bases, and 21 bases lay in between. The CDR3 loop spans 15 amino acids. The germline V gene encodes CDR1 MNHEY and CDR2 SMNVEV (reference sequence). The CDR3 coding sequence is TGTGCCAGCAGTCCCGCCTTTAGGAAAACAGGGGAGCAGTACTTC. Translated, it gives CASSPAFRKTGEQYF.